One T cell receptor (beta chain) is described in this entry. A read error may be the cause here, since a much bigger clone is one base away. This specimen comes from a study of blood T cells in healthy people across ages. Isolated per sample were at least 6 million PBMCs. The CDR3 runs 13 residues. Germline V gives CDR1 ENHRY, CDR2 SYGVKD. Sample-barcoded 5' priming and a J-beta primer mix drove a second PCR of about 7 to 11 cycles. TCRdb reanalysed the 5' RACE reads using MiXCR and keeps one entry per CDR3 protein. Of fewer than 2 million distinct CDR3 sequences listed, roughly 43% are singletons. This clonotype originated in a human donor in good health. The sequenced material came from blood. The V and J genes are TRBV10-3 and TRBJ2-7, with TRBD2 as a possible D gene (5 bases). The CDR3 protein is CTISESGTYEQYF. CDR3 DNA sequence: TGTACCATCAGTGAGTCCGGGACCTACGAGCAGTACTTC.